Sequencing of this TCR beta chain was carried out in a study of blood T cell repertoires in COVID-19. Overall study context: COVID-19 samples collected from the United States, Italy and Spain covered acute and convalescent phases.

This clone is a singleton in its sample. Assay: immunoSEQ multiplex PCR; the TCRdb copy retains only in-frame clones and omits some. The data hold 150,000 to 200,000 clones, with around 91% observed a single time. The sample was PBMCs or T cells enriched from blood (not recorded which). The TCR originated in a woman between 18 and 29 years old who had recovered from COVID-19.

The CDR3 is CASRVALHYEQYF. CDR3 nucleotides: TGTGCCAGCAGGGTAGCTTTACACTACGAGCAGTACTTC. V usage is TRBV2 and J usage is TRBJ2-7; no firm D call. Germline V gene sequence: CDR1 SNHLY, CDR2 FYNNEI. There are 13 residues in the CDR3. V lost 6 bases and J 3 bases, leaving 12 bases between the germline ends.